A single sample is the source of the 18 T cell receptor beta chains below, sequenced in a study of memory CD4+ T cells and cytomegalovirus serostatus. Data came from immunoSEQ multiplex PCR; TCRdb stores just in-frame clones and leaves some out. The table records 35,000 to 50,000 clones, over 70% of them present only once. The sort gate was single viable CD3+CD4+CD8-CD45RO+ cells for memory CD4+ T cells. Sequencing was done on a sample of memory CD4+ T cells from blood. All receptors come from an adult in good health and CMV-seronegative.

The rearrangement uses TRBV6-1 and TRBJ2-6; the D gene could be TRBD1 or TRBD2 (7 bases each). Germline loops: CDR1 MNHNS, CDR2 SASEGT. The CDR3 has 17 amino acids. V lost 1 base and J 2 bases, leaving 12 bases between the germline ends. The CDR3 loop reads CASSEEGGTAGANVLTF. As DNA, the CDR3 is TGTGCCAGCAGTGAAGAGGGAGGGACAGCTGGGGCCAACGTCCTGACTTTC.

This sequence joins TRBV6-6 and TRBJ2-5; 9 bases agree with TRBD1. CDR3 size: 14 residues. Germline CDR1 MNHNY, CDR2 SVGAGI (reference sequence). The ends lost 5 bases at V and 3 bases at J; junction bases unmatched: 4. Here the CDR3 DNA reads TGTGCCAGCAGTCAGACAGGGGGTGAAGAGACCCAGTACTTC. Its translation is CASSQTGGEETQYF.

J is TRBJ1-2 and V is TRBV5-1; TRBD1 agrees at 11 bases. In germline, CDR1 is SGHRS, CDR2 YFSETQ. Trimming cost V 3 bases and J 8 bases; bases outside gene matches: 9. This CDR3 region has 15 residues. CDR3 in amino acids: CASSWSDRGPYGYTF. CDR3 bases: TGCGCCAGCAGCTGGTCGGACAGGGGGCCTTACGGCTACACCTTC.

This clone was counted only a few times. The chain joins TRBV19 to TRBJ1-5; possible D gene TRBD1, 6 bases. This CDR3 region has 17 residues. Germline V gives CDR1 LNHDA, CDR2 SQIVND (reference sequence). V was pared by 3 bases and J by 3 bases, with 18 bases between. The CDR3 region is CASSMTGFGANNQPQHF. Written as DNA, the CDR3 is TGTGCCAGTAGTATGACAGGATTCGGGGCCAACAATCAGCCCCAGCATTTT. Combining the CDR3 with reference TRBV19 and TRBJ1-5 gives the whole variable domain DGGITQSPKYLFRKEGQNVTLSCEQNLNHDAMYWYRQDPGQGLRLIYYSQIVNDFQKGDIAEGYSVSREKKESFPLTVTSAQKNPTAFYLCASSMTGFGANNQPQHFGDGTRLSIL.

This sequence joins TRBV7-9 and TRBJ1-6; D remains ambiguous. The V end was cut by 4 bases, the J end by 5 bases, with 9 bases between. The CDR3 runs 14 residues. CDR1 is SEHNR and CDR2 is FQNEAQ in the germline V gene (reference sequence). In nucleotides, the CDR3 is TGTGCCAGCAGCTCAAACAGTGATAATTCACCCCTCCACTTT. This gives the protein CASSSNSDNSPLHF.

The chain uses TRBV2 and TRBJ1-2; a possible D gene is TRBD1 (6 bases). CDR1 is SNHLY, CDR2 FYNNEI, per germline. The CDR3 loop spans 12 amino acids. V was cut by 10 bases and J by 5 bases, with 14 bases left in between. CDR3 sequence: CAMGGAPYGYTF. Here the CDR3 DNA reads TGTGCCATGGGGGGGGCCCCTTATGGCTACACCTTC.

The chain couples TRBV28 to TRBJ1-4, with TRBD1 matching over 9 bases. The germline V gene has CDR1 MDHEN and CDR2 SYDVKM. The junction had 2 bases not matched to a gene; V was cut back by 2 bases and J by 13 bases. This CDR3 comprises 12 residues. The CDR3 bases are TGTGCCAGCAGTTTAGGGGACAGGGCACTGTTTTTT. As protein: CASSLGDRALFF.

The sample holds one count of this clone. The chain is built from TRBV2 and TRBJ1-1, with TRBD1 matching 7 bases. Looked up from germline, CDR1 is SNHLY and CDR2 is FYNNEI. The junction had 3 bases not matched to a gene; V was cut back by 7 bases and J by 1 base. This CDR3 is 13 amino acids long. For the CDR3, the DNA is TGTGCCAGCACTCGACAGGGGAACACTGAAGCTTTCTTT. Encoded protein: CASTRQGNTEAFF.

This chain connects TRBV11-2 to TRBJ2-2; D gene ambiguous. This CDR3 region has 16 residues. Between the trimmed V and J ends, which lost 1 base and 3 bases, there was a span of 12 bases. Germline V gene lookup returns CDR1 SGHAT and CDR2 FQNNGV. This CDR3 is CASSLGGRVDTGELFF. In DNA, the CDR3 is TGTGCCAGCAGCTTAGGTGGTAGGGTGGACACCGGGGAGCTGTTTTTT.

The rearrangement links TRBV5-1 to TRBJ1-4, with TRBD1 as a possible D gene (5 bases). V was shortened by 0 bases and J by 7 bases, with 16 bases between the two germline ends. CDR3 length equals 16 residues. Germline-derived CDR1 and CDR2 are SGHRS and YFSETQ. The CDR3 DNA follows: TGCGCCAGCAGCTTGGAAAGTGGGACCGCCGGTGAAAAACTGTTTTTT. Amino acids: CASSLESGTAGEKLFF.

In its sample, this clone was seen once. The V call is TRBV7-2, the J call TRBJ2-5, with TRBD2 matching 12 bases. Germline lookup yields CDR1 SGHTA and CDR2 FQGNSA. This CDR3 region has 16 residues. Unmatched junction bases numbered 14, after V lost 5 bases and J lost 10 bases. The CDR3 protein is CASSLHRPASGGVQYF. DNA for the CDR3: TGTGCCAGCAGCCTCCACCGGCCGGCTAGCGGGGGGGTCCAGTACTTC.

Only a few counts were recorded for this clone. The CDR3 DNA reads as TGTGCCAGCAGCGAAAGGGACAGGGGCGGCTACACCTTC. Its protein is CASSERDRGGYTF. V is TRBV6-1 and J is TRBJ1-2; 10 nucleotides agree with TRBD1. Germline V lookup: CDR1 MNHNS, CDR2 SASEGT. The CDR3 is 13 residues long. Trimming removed 6 bases from V and 8 bases from J; junction bases left unmatched: 6.

The rearrangement links TRBV5-4 to TRBJ1-1; D perhaps matches TRBD1 (6 bases). V lost 4 bases to trimming and J lost 6 bases, with 22 bases between them. Per germline, CDR1 SGHNT and CDR2 YYREEE (reference sequence). The CDR3 loop spans 16 amino acids. In DNA form, the CDR3 reads TGTGCCAGCAGCGGGCCAGGGGCGACCATGTCTGCTGAAGCTTTCTTT. Amino acids: CASSGPGATMSAEAFF.

V gene TRBV19 combines with J gene TRBJ1-5; weak D call: TRBD1 (6 bases). The germline gives CDR1 LNHDA, CDR2 SQIVND (reference sequence). V was cut by 4 bases and J by 0 bases, with 13 bases left in between. The CDR3 consists of 16 residues. Here the CDR3 DNA reads TGTGCCAGTAGTACCCTCGGACAGAGTAGCAATCAGCCCCAGCATTTT. Protein product: CASSTLGQSSNQPQHF.

The rearrangement joins TRBV4-1 to TRBJ2-1, with 7 positions matching TRBD2. Trimming took 4 bases from V and 2 from J; bases not matched to a gene: 8. The CDR3 length is 16 residues. Germline CDR1 and CDR2: MGHRA and YSYEKL. CDR3 protein: CASSLVQSGAYNEQFF. The CDR3 DNA reads as TGCGCCAGCAGCCTAGTTCAGAGCGGGGCCTACAATGAGCAGTTCTTC.

The chain employs TRBV11-2 and TRBJ2-1; D is unresolved. Trimming left V 6 bases short and J 5 bases short, with 14 bases between. In germline, CDR1 is SGHAT, CDR2 FQNNGV. The CDR3 totals 14 residues. In nucleotides, the CDR3 is TGTGCCAGCAGATCGCCCCCCACAGACAATGAGCAGTTCTTC. Translation gives CASRSPPTDNEQFF.

The chain employs TRBV6-1 and TRBJ1-1; D is uncertain. The CDR3 sequence is 12 residues long. Germline assignment: CDR1 MNHNS and CDR2 SASEGT. Trimming stripped 6 bases from V and 1 base from J, with 6 bases between. The CDR3: CASSRKNTEAFF. The CDR3, as DNA: TGTGCCAGCAGCCGTAAGAACACTGAAGCTTTCTTT.

V gene TRBV6-1 combines with J gene TRBJ1-2; D unresolved. Germline V gene data show CDR1 as MNHNS and CDR2 as SASEGT. This CDR3 has 10 residues. Trimming pared 7 bases from V and 11 bases from J, leaving 11 bases between. The CDR3 sequence: CASMERTYTF. The CDR3, as DNA: TGTGCCAGCATGGAGAGGACTTACACCTTC.